These T cell receptor beta chains were read from a single sample in a study of T cells in Graves' hyperthyroidism and ophthalmopathy. TCRdb re-called the multiplex PCR reads with MiXCR, one entry per CDR3 protein. Of around 520,000 distinct CDR3 sequences listed, approximately 25% were seen once; the top ten hold roughly 12%. The sample was blood. The receptors originated from a woman in her twenties or thirties with Graves' ophthalmopathy. Each CDR3 is given with its conserved first and last residue. A D gene is named only where the DNA matches it firmly.

d_call	v_call	cdr3_length	j_call	cdr3_aa
-	TRBV19	13	TRBJ1-2	CASSMAGRSGYTF
TRBD1	TRBV12-3/TRBV12-4	14	TRBJ2-7	CASSPSDRGYEQYF
-	TRBV12-3/TRBV12-4	13	TRBJ1-1	CASSLNANTEAFF
-	TRBV2	13	TRBJ1-2	CASAYEKGYGYTF
-	TRBV28	11	TRBJ2-7	CASRVADEQYF
TRBD1	TRBV10-3	14	TRBJ2-2	CAIGQGPDTGELFF
TRBD2	TRBV6-2/TRBV6-3	16	TRBJ2-5	CASSNYGTSGIETQYF
-	TRBV29-1	13	TRBJ1-1	CSVFQGMNTEAFF
-	TRBV6-2/TRBV6-3	13	TRBJ2-4	CASSYFDGDIKYF
-	TRBV6-1	15	TRBJ2-2	CASSTGFPGVGELFF
-	TRBV6-1	12	TRBJ1-5	CASSEYNQPQHF
-	TRBV20-1	13	TRBJ2-7	CSARGLQSYEQYF
TRBD1	TRBV20-1	11	TRBJ1-2	CSPGTGGGYTF
TRBD1	TRBV7-9	15	TRBJ1-2	CASSETGTAFYGYTF
TRBD2	TRBV6-5	18	TRBJ2-5	CASSSPGLAGGIQETQYF
TRBD1	TRBV20-1	11	TRBJ1-6	CSARQGMTLHF
-	TRBV7-2	13	TRBJ2-7	CASSMGPSYEQYF
TRBD1	TRBV5-1	16	TRBJ1-2	CASSLGPKDRANGYTF
TRBD2	TRBV20-1	12	TRBJ2-7	CSTGRAGDEQYF
-	TRBV19	16	TRBJ1-5	CASIFRGEGGNQPQHF
-	TRBV6-5	14	TRBJ1-1	CASSYDRKNTEAFF
-	TRBV18	14	TRBJ1-5	CASSPIRDNQPQHF
TRBD2	TRBV7-8	17	TRBJ2-2	CASQSLRSGSLTGELFF
-	TRBV20-1	11	TRBJ2-7	CSAPRSYEQYF
-	TRBV20-1	14	TRBJ1-6	CSGVRDVLDSPLHF
-	TRBV12-3/TRBV12-4	14	TRBJ1-1	CASSSDPENTEAFF
-	TRBV4-1	15	TRBJ1-5	CASSQDSGSNQPQHF
TRBD2	TRBV2	15	TRBJ2-7	CASIRGGLAGDEQYF
-	TRBV15	14	TRBJ2-5	CATSGDGQVETQYF
-	TRBV14	15	TRBJ2-7	CASSLFAGPSYEQYF
-	TRBV12-5	18	TRBJ1-6	CASGHLTEPDSDNSPLHF
TRBD1	TRBV12-3/TRBV12-4	15	TRBJ2-7	CASSLRTGGTYEQYF
-	TRBV12-3/TRBV12-4	14	TRBJ2-5	CASSLAGGGETQYF
-	TRBV4-1	16	TRBJ2-7	CASSQAAGTVSYEQYF
-	TRBV7-9	15	TRBJ1-6	CASSFVGRQGSPLHF
TRBD1	TRBV7-8	14	TRBJ1-2	CASGPGQLSAGYTF
TRBD1	TRBV12-3/TRBV12-4	16	TRBJ1-1	CASSERGTAQNTEAFF
-	TRBV28	13	TRBJ2-7	CASSLAGNDEQYF
-	TRBV9	14	TRBJ1-1	CAISVGSMNTEAFF
-	TRBV20-1	14	TRBJ1-1	CSAWGRPMNTEAFF
-	TRBV7-3	17	TRBJ2-6	CASSGRNRHSGANVLTF
-	TRBV14	13	TRBJ2-4	CASSQDHSNIQYF
-	TRBV15	12	TRBJ2-7	CATSRGGGEQYF
-	TRBV20-1	17	TRBJ1-1	CSARDTRVMVMNTEAFF
TRBD1	TRBV27	15	TRBJ2-5	CASSPWTGPGETQYF